This T cell receptor beta chain came from a study of T cell changes during pregnancy in multiple sclerosis. Sequencing was performed with immunoSEQ multiplex PCR; in TCRdb, only in-frame clones are kept and a portion is missing. The sample carries approximately 79,000 clones, 80% to 95% recorded once. CDR3 length: 14 amino acids. Trimming took off 3 bases at V and 6 bases at J, with 15 bases between the two ends. Per the germline V gene, CDR1 is SNHLY and CDR2 is FYNNEI. V gene TRBV2 combines with J gene TRBJ2-7; D is perhaps TRBD2 (5 bases). Here the sequenced sample was peripheral blood, taken in the second trimester of pregnancy. This receptor was obtained from a female donor in good health, enrolled as a control in a pregnancy study. The CDR3 sequence: CASSDPGGPLEQYF. CDR3 bases: TGTGCCAGCAGTGATCCCGGAGGACCTCTCGAGCAGTACTTC. Filled out from reference TRBV2 and TRBJ2-7, the complete variable domain reads EPEVTQTPSHQVTQMGQEVILRCVPISNHLYFYWYRQILGQKVEFLVSFYNNEISEKSEIFDDQFSVERPDGSNFTLKIRSTKLEDSAMYFCASSDPGGPLEQYFGPGTRLTVT.